These 11 T cell receptor beta chains share one sample of origin, sequenced in a study of OX40 agonist ivuxolimab in advanced cancers. TCRdb's table, derived via immunoSEQ multiplex PCR, lists solely in-frame clones and lacks some. The top ten hold 2.2% of the sample, which has roughly 80,000 clones, around 85% seen once. The starting material was CD4+ or CD8+ T cells sorted from blood, obtained in a trial of the OX40 agonist ivuxolimab. Every receptor here comes from an adult with an advanced solid tumor such as melanoma, head and neck, liver or kidney cancer.

This clone is a singleton in its sample. The chain carries TRBV19 and TRBJ2-2; 8 bases fit TRBD2. Trimming at V came to 5 bases and at J to 7 bases, leaving 6 bases not matched to a gene. The CDR3 loop spans 14 amino acids. In germline, CDR1 is LNHDA, CDR2 SQIVND (reference sequence). The CDR3 spells CASSPVAGIGELFF. The CDR3 bases are TGTGCCAGTAGTCCCGTAGCGGGGATCGGGGAGCTGTTTTTT.

The chain uses TRBV29-1 and TRBJ2-5; 8 bases are a match to TRBD2. Germline-derived CDR1 and CDR2 are SQVTM and ANQGSEA. The CDR3 sequence is 16 residues long. V was pared by 4 bases and J by 1 base, with 11 bases of the junction left unmatched. This chain's CDR3 is CSVVPGGGGIQETQYF. The DNA of the CDR3 is TGCAGCGTTGTTCCGGGAGGGGGGGGAATCCAAGAGACCCAGTACTTC.

The rearrangement links TRBV2 to TRBJ1-1, with D hard to call. The V and J ends lost 3 bases and 4 bases respectively, with 12 bases between them. CDR1 and CDR2 from the germline V gene are SNHLY and FYNNEI. The CDR3 runs 14 residues. CDR3: CASSEEMVGTEAFF. The CDR3 DNA reads as TGTGCCAGCAGTGAGGAGATGGTTGGCACTGAAGCTTTCTTT.

The V call is TRBV7-7, the J call TRBJ2-6; TRBD1 might be the D (5 bases). V gave up 0 bases and J gave up 2 bases, with 8 bases separating them. This CDR3 spans 16 amino acids. Germline V gene sequence: CDR1 SSHAT, CDR2 FNYEAQ (reference sequence). The CDR3 coding sequence is TGTGCCAGCAGCTTAGCACAAGGGGCTGGGGCCAACGTCCTGACTTTC. Amino acid sequence: CASSLAQGAGANVLTF.

This chain connects TRBV2 to TRBJ1-5; D call uncertain. CDR3 size: 13 residues. CDR1 and CDR2 from the germline V gene are SNHLY and FYNNEI. V was clipped by 6 bases and J by 4 bases, with 10 bases between them. This chain's CDR3 is CASRYRRNQPQHF. The CDR3 DNA follows: TGTGCCAGCAGGTACCGCCGAAATCAGCCCCAGCATTTT.

This sequence joins TRBV5-1 and TRBJ2-3; perhaps D is TRBD1 or TRBD2 (5 bases each). V dropped 4 bases and J dropped 2 bases, with 8 bases sitting between them. The CDR3 is 13 residues long. Germline V gives CDR1 SGHRS, CDR2 YFSETQ. CDR3 loop: CASSPGATDTQYF. CDR3 DNA sequence: TGCGCCAGCAGCCCCGGGGCCACAGATACGCAGTATTTT.

The V gene is TRBV5-4, the J gene TRBJ2-1, with TRBD1 matching over 9 bases. This CDR3 is built from 16 residues. The ends lost 0 bases at V and 5 bases at J; junction bases unmatched: 6. The germline gives CDR1 SGHNT, CDR2 YYREEE (reference sequence). CDR3 DNA: TGTGCCAGCAGCTTGGAAGGGACAGGGCCAAACAATGAGCAGTTCTTC. The encoded protein is CASSLEGTGPNNEQFF. Using reference TRBV5-4 and TRBJ2-1 for the parts outside the CDR3, the full variable domain is ETGVTQSPTHLIKTRGQQVTLRCSSQSGHNTVSWYQQALGQGPQFIFQYYREEENGRGNFPPRFSGLQFPNYSSELNVNALELDDSALYLCASSLEGTGPNNEQFFGPGTRLTVL.

The rearrangement uses TRBV2 and TRBJ2-1, with D tentatively TRBD1 or TRBD2 (6 bases each). The CDR3 loop spans 13 amino acids. From germline, CDR1 is SNHLY and CDR2 FYNNEI. The ends were cut back, 4 bases at V and 9 bases at J, with 13 bases in the middle. This chain's CDR3 is CASSVGGGGEQFF. As DNA, the CDR3 is TGTGCCAGCAGTGTAGGGGGAGGAGGTGAGCAGTTCTTC.

This CDR3 reads CASSPTGGQETQYF. The CDR3 DNA is TGCGCCAGCAGTCCGACCGGGGGCCAAGAGACCCAGTACTTC. V gene TRBV5-1 combines with J gene TRBJ2-5, with D possibly matching TRBD2 (6 bases). CDR1 SGHRS and CDR2 YFSETQ come from the germline V gene. Trimming took 5 bases from V and 1 from J, leaving 12 bases between them. The CDR3 length is 14 residues. Using reference TRBV5-1 and TRBJ2-5 for the parts outside the CDR3, the full variable domain is KAGVTQTPRYLIKTRGQQVTLSCSPISGHRSVSWYQQTPGQGLQFLFEYFSETQRNKGNFPGRFSGRQFSNSRSEMNVSTLELGDSALYLCASSPTGGQETQYFGPGTRLLVL.

The chain uses TRBV5-6 and TRBJ2-7; tentatively, D is TRBD1 (6 bases). V lost 3 bases and J 3 bases, leaving 16 bases between the germline ends. Germline V lookup: CDR1 SGHDT, CDR2 YYEEEE. This CDR3 spans 15 amino acids. Here the CDR3 DNA reads TGTGCCAGCAGCTCAAACCTACAGGGTGGCTACGAGCAGTACTTC. It is translated as CASSSNLQGGYEQYF. Complete variable domain (other parts from reference TRBV5-6 and TRBJ2-7): DAGVTQSPTHLIKTRGQQVTLRCSPKSGHDTVSWYQQALGQGPQFIFQYYEEEERQRGNFPDRFSGHQFPNYSSELNVNALLLGDSALYLCASSSNLQGGYEQYFGPGTRLTVT.

V gene TRBV11-3 combines with J gene TRBJ1-2; 8 nucleotides agree with TRBD1. CDR1 SGHNT and CDR2 YENEEA come from the germline V gene. There are 14 residues in the CDR3. Trimming removed 0 bases from V and 8 bases from J; junction bases left unmatched: 5. CDR3 residues: CASSLDLGTGGYTF. Written as DNA, the CDR3 is TGTGCCAGCAGCTTAGATCTCGGGACAGGAGGCTACACCTTC.